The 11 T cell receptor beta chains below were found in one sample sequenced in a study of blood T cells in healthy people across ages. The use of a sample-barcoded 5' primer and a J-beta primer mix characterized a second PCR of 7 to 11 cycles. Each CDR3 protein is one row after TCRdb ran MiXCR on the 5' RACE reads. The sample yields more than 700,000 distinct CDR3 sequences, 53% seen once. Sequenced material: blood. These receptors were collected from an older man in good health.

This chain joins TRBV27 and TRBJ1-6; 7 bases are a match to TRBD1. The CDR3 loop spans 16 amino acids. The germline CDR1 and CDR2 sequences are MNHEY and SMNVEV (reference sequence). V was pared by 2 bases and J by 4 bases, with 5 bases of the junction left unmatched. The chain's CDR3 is CASSLQSRGYNSPLHF. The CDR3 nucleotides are TGTGCCAGCAGTTTACAGTCCAGGGGGTATAATTCACCCCTCCACTTT.

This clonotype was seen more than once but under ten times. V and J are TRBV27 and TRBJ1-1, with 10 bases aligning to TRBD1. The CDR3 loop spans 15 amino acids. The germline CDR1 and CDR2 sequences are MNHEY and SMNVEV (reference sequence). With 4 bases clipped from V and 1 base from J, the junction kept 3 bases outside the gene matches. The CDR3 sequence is CASSSWTGGNTEAFF. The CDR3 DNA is TGTGCCAGCAGTTCGTGGACAGGGGGGAACACTGAAGCTTTCTTT.

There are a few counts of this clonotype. CDR3 region: CSVEGTEKNSYEQYF. The CDR3 bases are TGCAGCGTTGAAGGGACAGAAAAAAACTCCTACGAGCAGTACTTC. The J gene is TRBJ2-7, the V gene TRBV29-1; D might be TRBD1 (6 bases). V lost 1 base to trimming and J lost 0 bases, with 13 bases between them. The CDR3 has 15 residues. The V gene's germline CDR1 is SQVTM and CDR2 ANQGSEA.

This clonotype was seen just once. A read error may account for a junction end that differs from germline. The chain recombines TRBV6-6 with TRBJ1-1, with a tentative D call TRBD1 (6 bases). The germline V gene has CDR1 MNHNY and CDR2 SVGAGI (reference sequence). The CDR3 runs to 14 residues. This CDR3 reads CVSSPGTLNTVAFF. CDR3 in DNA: TGTGTCAGCAGCCCCGGGACACTGAACACTGTAGCTTTCTTT.

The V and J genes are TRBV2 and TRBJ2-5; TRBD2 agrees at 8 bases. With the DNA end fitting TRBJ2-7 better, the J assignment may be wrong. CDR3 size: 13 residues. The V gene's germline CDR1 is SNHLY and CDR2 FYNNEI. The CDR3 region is CASRAGVVHEQYF. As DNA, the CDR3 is TGTGCCAGCAGAGCGGGAGTCGTACACGAGCAGTACTTC.

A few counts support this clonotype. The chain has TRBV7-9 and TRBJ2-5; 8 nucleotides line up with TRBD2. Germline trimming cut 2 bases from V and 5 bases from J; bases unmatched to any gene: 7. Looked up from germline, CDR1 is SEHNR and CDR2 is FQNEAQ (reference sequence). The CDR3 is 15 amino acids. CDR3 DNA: TGTGCCAGCAGCTTAACAAGCGGGAGCACCGAGACCCAGTACTTC. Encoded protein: CASSLTSGSTETQYF.

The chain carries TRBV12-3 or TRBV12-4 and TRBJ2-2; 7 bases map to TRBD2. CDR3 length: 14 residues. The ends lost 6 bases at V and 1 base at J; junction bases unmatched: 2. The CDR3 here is CASRLAMNTGELFF. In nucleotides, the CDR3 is TGTGCCAGCAGACTAGCGATGAACACCGGGGAGCTGTTTTTT.

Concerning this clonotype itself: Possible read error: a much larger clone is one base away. CDR3 coding DNA: TGCAGCGTTGGGACTAGCGGTTACAATGAGCAGTACTTC. Translation: CSVGTSGYNEQYF. The V and J genes are TRBV29-1 and TRBJ2-1, with 10 positions matching TRBD2. The end of the DNA is better explained by TRBJ2-7, so the J call may be wrong. Germline V gene data show CDR1 as SQVTM and CDR2 as ANQGSEA. There are 13 residues in the CDR3.

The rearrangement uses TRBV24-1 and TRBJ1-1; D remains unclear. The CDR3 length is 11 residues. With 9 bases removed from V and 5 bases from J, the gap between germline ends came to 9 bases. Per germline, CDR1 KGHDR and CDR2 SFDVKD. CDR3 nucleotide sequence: TGTGCCACCTCGCAGGAGACTGAAGCTTTCTTT. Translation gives CATSQETEAFF.

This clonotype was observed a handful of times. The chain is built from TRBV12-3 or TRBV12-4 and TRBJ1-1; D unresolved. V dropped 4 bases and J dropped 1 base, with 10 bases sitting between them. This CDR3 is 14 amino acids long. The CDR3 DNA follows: TGTGCCAGCAGTTATGGGCTGGGGAACACTGAAGCTTTCTTT. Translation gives CASSYGLGNTEAFF.

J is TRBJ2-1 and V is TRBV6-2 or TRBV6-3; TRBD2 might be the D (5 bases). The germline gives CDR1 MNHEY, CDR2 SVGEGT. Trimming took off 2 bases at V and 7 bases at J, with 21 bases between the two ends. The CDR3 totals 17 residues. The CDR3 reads CASSYPPTSVRWNEQFF. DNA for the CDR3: TGTGCCAGCAGTTACCCCCCCACTAGTGTACGTTGGAATGAGCAGTTCTTC.